The 18 T cell receptor beta chains below all came from one sample that was sequenced in a study of response to subunit inactivated influenza vaccine. TCRdb reanalysed the RT-PCR reads using MiXCR and keeps one entry per CDR3 protein. The sample consists of around 520,000 distinct CDR3 sequences, over 9.5% of them appearing once. The sequenced sample was PBMCs from blood, obtained on the day of vaccination. The receptors originated from a man aged 45 to 65 who received an inactivated influenza vaccine.

The chain couples TRBV5-4 to TRBJ2-5; D gene unclear. Between the trimmed V and J ends, which lost 1 base and 5 bases, there was a span of 12 bases. Germline CDR1 reads SGHNT; CDR2 reads YYREEE (reference sequence). The CDR3 extends over 14 amino acids. The CDR3 DNA is TGTGCCAGCAGCTTGTATCACTCACACGAGACCCAGTACTTC. Encoded protein: CASSLYHSHETQYF. Combining the CDR3 with reference TRBV5-4 and TRBJ2-5 gives the whole variable domain ETGVTQSPTHLIKTRGQQVTLRCSSQSGHNTVSWYQQALGQGPQFIFQYYREEENGRGNFPPRFSGLQFPNYSSELNVNALELDDSALYLCASSLYHSHETQYFGPGTRLLVL.

There are a few counts of this clonotype. The rearrangement joins TRBV4-1 to TRBJ2-7; TRBD2 might be the D (5 bases). V gave up 0 bases and J gave up 5 bases, with 8 bases separating them. The CDR3 extends over 13 amino acids. Per the germline V gene, CDR1 is MGHRA and CDR2 is YSYEKL. In DNA, the CDR3 is TGCGCCAGCAGCCAAGATGCTAGCAACGAGCAGTACTTC. Its protein is CASSQDASNEQYF.

V and J are TRBV6-1 and TRBJ2-7, with 9 nucleotides matching TRBD1. This CDR3 contains 14 residues. Per germline, CDR1 MNHNS and CDR2 SASEGT. Trimming took 5 bases from V and 4 from J; bases not matched to a gene: 6. As DNA, the CDR3 is TGTGCCAGCAGTAAACAGGGGGCTGGTTACGAGCAGTACTTC. Protein sequence: CASSKQGAGYEQYF.

This clonotype was observed many times. The chain carries TRBV12-3 or TRBV12-4 and TRBJ1-1; TRBD1 might be the D (5 bases). The CDR3 is 15 residues long. V was clipped by 0 bases and J by 1 base, with 9 bases between them. The CDR3 sequence is CASSLAHGGNTEAFF. For the CDR3, the DNA is TGTGCCAGCAGTTTAGCCCACGGGGGGAACACTGAAGCTTTCTTT.

The rearrangement joins TRBV18 to TRBJ2-5; D is unresolved. The CDR3 runs 14 residues. Trimming removed 0 bases at V and 2 bases at J, with 7 bases between. Germline V gives CDR1 KGHSH, CDR2 LQKENI. The CDR3 DNA reads TGTGCCAGCTCACCACCTTCGATGCAAGAGACCCAGTACTTC. Translation: CASSPPSMQETQYF. The full variable domain, completed using reference TRBV18 and TRBJ2-5, is NAGVMQNPRHLVRRRGQEARLRCSPMKGHSHVYWYRQLPEEGLKFMVYLQKENIIDESGMPKERFSAEFPKEGPSILRIQQVVRGDSAAYFCASSPPSMQETQYFGPGTRLLVL.

The chain recombines TRBV7-9 with TRBJ2-7; perhaps TRBD2 as D (6 bases). This CDR3 is built from 14 residues. Between the trimmed V and J ends, which lost 0 bases and 4 bases, there was a span of 10 bases. The germline CDR1 and CDR2 sequences are SEHNR and FQNEAQ (reference sequence). The CDR3 nucleotides are TGTGCCAGCAGCTTAGCCCCTAGCGATTACGAGCAGTACTTC. Its translation: CASSLAPSDYEQYF.

This clonotype came up a few times. V usage is TRBV20-1 and J usage is TRBJ2-3; TRBD1 agrees at 9 bases. The CDR3 spans 15 residues. V lost 6 bases and J lost 3; bases outside the gene matches: 10. Germline loops: CDR1 DFQATT, CDR2 SNEGSKA (reference sequence). DNA for the CDR3: TGCAGTGCGCATAACAGGGGGCAGTCGACAGATACGCAGTATTTT. The encoded protein is CSAHNRGQSTDTQYF.

The V and J genes are TRBV28 and TRBJ2-7; D remains ambiguous. V shed 7 bases and J shed 1 base, with 17 bases lying between them. Germline values: CDR1 MDHEN, CDR2 SYDVKM. The length of the CDR3 is 15 residues. As DNA, the CDR3 is TGTGCCAGCATCTCCCCCGCCCCCGGGTCCTACGAGCAGTACTTC. Its protein product is CASISPAPGSYEQYF. Complete variable domain (other parts from reference TRBV28 and TRBJ2-7): DVKVTQSSRYLVKRTGEKVFLECVQDMDHENMFWYRQDPGLGLRLIYFSYDVKMKEKGDIPEGYSVSREKKERFSLILESASTNQTSMYLCASISPAPGSYEQYFGPGTRLTVT.

This clonotype has a handful of counts. The rearrangement uses TRBV29-1 and TRBJ2-2; 9 bases are a match to TRBD2. The V gene's germline CDR1 is SQVTM and CDR2 ANQGSEA. CDR3 size: 16 residues. J was trimmed by 7 bases and V by 1 base; bases with no gene match: 10. This CDR3 is CSVEVPAGGPGGELFF. The CDR3 nucleotides are TGCAGCGTTGAAGTGCCGGCGGGAGGGCCCGGCGGGGAGCTGTTTTTT.

The chain employs TRBV6-2 or TRBV6-3 and TRBJ2-3; 9 bases agree with TRBD2. Losses at the gene ends were 6 bases for V and 3 bases for J; bases not matched to a gene: 7. Germline CDR1 is MNHEY and CDR2 is SVGEGT. The CDR3 is 15 residues long. In DNA form, the CDR3 reads TGTGCCAGCAGGTTAGCGGGGGCCGCAACAGATACGCAGTATTTT. This encodes CASRLAGAATDTQYF.

As for this clonotype: A clone one base away is much larger, so this may be a read error. The V and J genes are TRBV12-3 or TRBV12-4 and TRBJ2-2; TRBD2 agrees at 11 bases. The CDR3 has 15 residues. CDR3 sequence (DNA): TGTGCCACCGGGGGGACTAGCGGTTCCACCGGGGAGCTGTCTTTT. As protein: CATGGTSGSTGELSF.

There are a few counts of this clonotype. The chain has TRBV15 and TRBJ1-1, with D possibly matching TRBD1 (6 bases). Germline values: CDR1 LNHNV, CDR2 YYDKDF (reference sequence). Trimming removed 0 bases at V and 5 bases at J, with 7 bases between. The CDR3 consists of 13 residues. CDR3 DNA: TGTGCCACCAGCAGAGACAGGGGTACTGAAGCTTTCTTT. It codes for CATSRDRGTEAFF.

The rearrangement links TRBV28 to TRBJ1-1; 7 bases match TRBD1. The CDR3 loop spans 15 amino acids. The germline gives CDR1 MDHEN, CDR2 SYDVKM. Trimming took 4 bases from V and 0 from J; bases not matched to a gene: 5. Written as DNA, the CDR3 is TGTGCCAGCAGTTGGGGGACAGCTATGAACACTGAAGCTTTCTTT. It translates to CASSWGTAMNTEAFF.

The rearrangement links TRBV20-1 to TRBJ1-4, with D tentatively TRBD1 (6 bases). This CDR3 region has 15 residues. Germline CDR1 DFQATT, CDR2 SNEGSKA (reference sequence). V lost 1 base and J 5 bases, leaving 14 bases between the germline ends. The CDR3 region is CSARVNGQRNEKLFF. Written as DNA, the CDR3 is TGCAGTGCTAGAGTTAATGGACAGCGAAATGAAAAACTGTTTTTT.

At least ten counts were recorded for this clonotype. V is TRBV18 and J is TRBJ2-1; D is unresolved. Trimming shortened V by 2 bases and J by 9 bases, and 8 bases separated the two germline ends. Germline V gene lookup returns CDR1 KGHSH and CDR2 LQKENI. The CDR3 has 12 residues. The DNA for the CDR3 is TGTGCCAGCTCACCAACGGAAATTGAGCAGTTCTTC. Translated: CASSPTEIEQFF.

The chain carries TRBV29-1 and TRBJ2-4; D may be TRBD1 or TRBD2 (5 bases each). Trimming removed 2 bases at V and 2 bases at J, with 7 bases between. CDR1 is SQVTM and CDR2 is ANQGSEA in the germline V gene. The CDR3 contains 13 residues. This CDR3 is CSVESGPKNIQYF. The CDR3 region has the DNA TGCAGCGTTGAATCGGGGCCCAAAAACATTCAGTACTTC.

In its sample, this clonotype was seen many times. The chain links TRBV20-1 to TRBJ2-7; D unclear. The CDR3 is 14 amino acids. V shed 0 bases and J shed 4 bases, with 13 bases lying between them. Germline values: CDR1 DFQATT, CDR2 SNEGSKA (reference sequence). The CDR3 sequence: CSAREGNTWYEQYF. CDR3 DNA: TGCAGTGCTAGAGAGGGAAACACTTGGTACGAGCAGTACTTC.

This clonotype was counted only a few times. The chain links TRBV5-1 to TRBJ2-6, with no clear D. The CDR3 has 16 amino acids. Germline CDR1 SGHRS, CDR2 YFSETQ. The V and J ends lost 0 bases and 2 bases respectively, with 9 bases between them. For the CDR3, the DNA is TGCGCCAGCAGCTTGGGGGCACTCACTGGGGCCAACGTCCTGACTTTC. Its protein is CASSLGALTGANVLTF.